The 24 T cell receptor beta chains listed next were all sequenced from one sample in a study of T cell repertoires in cytomegalovirus infection. TCRdb used MiXCR to reprocess the reads, holding one entry per CDR3 protein. The profile shows hundreds of thousands of distinct CDR3 sequences, over 25% of them singletons. No antigens are known for them. This sample comprised cultured CD8+ T cells from PBMCs, obtained from culture after CMV antigen stimulation. The source is a human donor in good health (CMV status not recorded). Some clones in this sample may be carry-over from other donors' samples.

The chain combines TRBV12-3 or TRBV12-4 with TRBJ2-1; TRBD1 matches at 7 bases. V shed 7 bases and J 8 bases; nucleotides not matched to a gene: 8. The CDR3 is made up of 13 amino acids. The CDR3, as DNA: TGTGCCAGCACTCGACAGGGCAAGCATGAGCAGTTCTTC. This translates into CASTRQGKHEQFF.

The chain couples TRBV5-6 to TRBJ1-5; the match to TRBD1 covers 7 bases. Germline V gene data show CDR1 as SGHDT and CDR2 as YYEEEE. Trimming removed 4 bases from V and 4 bases from J; junction bases left unmatched: 8. The CDR3 extends over 15 amino acids. This CDR3 reads CASSPRGGANQPQHF. The CDR3 DNA follows: TGTGCCAGCAGCCCCCGAGGGGGCGCGAATCAGCCCCAGCATTTT.

The chain has TRBV6-1 and TRBJ1-1; no reliable D call. Trimming stripped 5 bases from V and 11 bases from J, with 18 bases between. The CDR3 consists of 13 residues. CDR1 is MNHNS and CDR2 is SASEGT in the germline V gene. The CDR3, as DNA: TGTGCCAGCAGTTCCACCCCGGCCCCTAATGCTTTCTTT. It yields the protein CASSSTPAPNAFF.

The V and J genes are TRBV12-3 or TRBV12-4 and TRBJ1-2, with D uncertain. With 4 bases removed from V and 12 bases from J, the gap between germline ends came to 15 bases. The CDR3 runs 12 residues. The CDR3 region has the DNA TGTGCCAGCAGTTGGGAACAGCGCGGCCACACCTTC. It is translated as CASSWEQRGHTF.

CDR3 region: CSASAGLMVQYF. CDR3 DNA sequence: TGCAGTGCTAGTGCAGGTCTAATGGTACAGTACTTC. This chain joins TRBV20-1 and TRBJ2-7; D is uncertain. Trimming took off 3 bases at V and 10 bases at J, with 16 bases between the two ends. The CDR3 runs 12 residues. CDR1 DFQATT and CDR2 SNEGSKA come from the germline V gene (reference sequence).

The chain joins TRBV7-9 to TRBJ1-1; 8 positions match TRBD1. V lost 5 bases, J lost 5 bases, and 10 bases stayed unmatched. The germline V gene has CDR1 SEHNR and CDR2 FQNEAQ (reference sequence). This CDR3 is built from 15 residues. The CDR3 protein is CASSPRAGGFTEAFF. CDR3 in DNA: TGTGCCAGCAGCCCTAGGGCAGGGGGCTTTACTGAAGCTTTCTTT.

At least ten counts were recorded for this clonotype. The genes are TRBV7-8 and TRBJ2-7; D not certain. CDR3 length: 15 amino acids. The V gene's germline CDR1 is SGHVS and CDR2 FQNEAQ. V lost 1 base and J 0 bases, leaving 10 bases between the germline ends. CDR3 protein: CASSLVGGNSYEQYF. The CDR3 region has the DNA TGTGCCAGCAGCTTAGTTGGCGGAAACTCCTACGAGCAGTACTTC.

The chain joins TRBV6-5 to TRBJ1-1; the D is unclear. The CDR3 sequence is 16 residues long. Germline V CDR1 and CDR2: MNHEY, SVGAGI. V lost 2 bases and J 3 bases, leaving 16 bases between the germline ends. CDR3 DNA sequence: TGTGCCAGCAGTTACGAAATTCCCCAGGCGGACACTGAAGCTTTCTTT. It encodes CASSYEIPQADTEAFF.

This clonotype was picked up many times. This chain connects TRBV6-2 or TRBV6-3 to TRBJ2-3, with a weak D call TRBD1 (6 bases). CDR3 size: 15 residues. V lost 4 bases and J 0 bases, leaving 11 bases between the germline ends. Per the germline V gene, CDR1 is MNHEY and CDR2 is SVGEGT. CDR3 DNA: TGTGCCAGCAGTTGGACAGCGTTTAGCACAGATACGCAGTATTTT. Encoded protein: CASSWTAFSTDTQYF.

This clonotype was seen more than once but under ten times. The chain joins TRBV6-5 to TRBJ2-1; 7 bases are a match to TRBD2. The junction had 4 bases not matched to a gene; V was cut back by 5 bases and J by 3 bases. The CDR3 covers 14 residues. CDR1 MNHEY and CDR2 SVGAGI come from the germline V gene. The CDR3 protein is CASSSGVIYNEQFF. The CDR3 DNA reads TGTGCCAGCAGTAGCGGGGTGATCTACAATGAGCAGTTCTTC.

This chain joins TRBV6-5 and TRBJ1-5, with 7 bases fitting TRBD1. Losses at the gene ends were 5 bases for V and 2 bases for J; bases not matched to a gene: 9. Germline values: CDR1 MNHEY, CDR2 SVGAGI. CDR3 length: 16 residues. The CDR3: CASSERDSWGNQPQHF. The CDR3 bases are TGTGCCAGCAGTGAAAGGGACAGTTGGGGCAATCAGCCCCAGCATTTT.

This clonotype came up a few times. The J gene is TRBJ2-7, the V gene TRBV7-8, with TRBD1 matching 10 bases. CDR3 length: 16 residues. Germline lookup yields CDR1 SGHVS and CDR2 FQNEAQ. V lost 5 bases and J lost 3; bases outside the gene matches: 10. Here the CDR3 DNA reads TGTGCCAGCAGCATTTTTGGGACAGGGGAAATCTACGAGCAGTACTTC. It is translated as CASSIFGTGEIYEQYF.

This chain connects TRBV12-3 or TRBV12-4 to TRBJ1-4; 7 bases align to TRBD1. There are 14 residues in the CDR3. The V segment lost 8 bases and the J segment 8 bases; nucleotides outside the gene matches: 11. In DNA form, the CDR3 reads TGTGCCAGCTCCAGAGGGACAGAATCCGAAAAACTGTTTTTT. This codes for CASSRGTESEKLFF.

This clonotype was recorded many times. The chain is built from TRBV12-3 or TRBV12-4 and TRBJ2-7; the match to TRBD1 covers 8 bases. The CDR3 runs 14 residues. V lost 3 bases to trimming and J lost 5 bases; unmatched junction nucleotides: 6. The CDR3 DNA is TGTGCCAGCAGTTTCCGACAGGGGTTCGACGAGCAGTACTTC. It codes for CASSFRQGFDEQYF.

The V call is TRBV27, the J call TRBJ2-7; no clear D gene. The CDR3 has 14 residues. V was clipped by 3 bases and J by 0 bases, with 9 bases between them. Germline lookup yields CDR1 MNHEY and CDR2 SMNVEV (reference sequence). The CDR3 loop reads CASSFNSVSYEQYF. The CDR3 nucleotides read TGTGCCAGCAGTTTCAACAGCGTCTCCTACGAGCAGTACTTC.

The V gene is TRBV10-3, the J gene TRBJ1-3; weak D call: TRBD1 (5 bases). This CDR3 is 17 amino acids long. V gave up 10 bases and J gave up 5 bases, with 27 bases separating them. Per germline, CDR1 ENHRY and CDR2 SYGVKD. CDR3 DNA sequence: TGTGCCACCAAGGGCCAGGGCTCACCTTTACTCCGAAACACCATATATTTT. It specifies CATKGQGSPLLRNTIYF.

As regards this clonotype: At one of its ends the junction is not consistent with the germline gene, which may arise from a read error. This chain joins TRBV4-3 and TRBJ2-3; no clear D gene. The length of the CDR3 is 17 residues. Germline V gives CDR1 LGHNA, CDR2 YSLEER. The CDR3 nucleotides read TGCGCCAACAGCCAGTACTCCAAGGACCTTTTCACAGATACGCAGTATTTT. Translating gives CANSQYSKDLFTDTQYF.

The chain carries TRBV20-1 and TRBJ1-2; no definite D call. The germline V gene has CDR1 DFQATT and CDR2 SNEGSKA (reference sequence). The V and J ends lost 3 bases and 5 bases respectively, with 16 bases between them. The CDR3 extends over 14 amino acids. CDR3 residues: CSASSPPEGYGYTF. CDR3 bases: TGCAGTGCTAGTTCCCCCCCCGAGGGTTATGGCTACACCTTC.

V and J are TRBV6-5 and TRBJ1-2; 7 nucleotides line up with TRBD1. V trimming: 4 bases; J trimming: 0 bases; junction bases outside the gene matches: 14. The CDR3 loop spans 18 amino acids. CDR1 and CDR2 (germline): MNHEY, SVGAGI. The CDR3 sequence is CASSSPAGTEATNYGYTF. The CDR3 DNA reads as TGTGCCAGCAGTTCCCCCGCCGGGACAGAAGCCACTAACTATGGCTACACCTTC.

This clonotype has a handful of counts. The chain employs TRBV7-3 and TRBJ2-1; 7 nucleotides line up with TRBD2. J gave up 8 bases and V 5 bases, and 15 bases lay outside the gene matches. The CDR3 covers 16 residues. CDR1 and CDR2 from the germline V gene are SGHTA and FQGTGA. In DNA form, the CDR3 reads TGTGCCAGCAGCCCCAGGTCCGGGGGGTCTATCGATGAGCAGTTCTTC. Its translation: CASSPRSGGSIDEQFF.

The V gene is TRBV7-6, the J gene TRBJ2-2; D possibly uses TRBD1 or TRBD2 (5 bases each). Trimming took 4 bases from V and 2 from J, leaving 20 bases between them. Per the germline V gene, CDR1 is SGHVS and CDR2 is FNYEAQ. The CDR3 is made up of 18 amino acids. This chain's CDR3 is CASSSDPGRLLNTGELFF. DNA for the CDR3: TGTGCCAGCAGCTCGGACCCGGGACGACTCCTTAACACCGGGGAGCTGTTTTTT.

This clonotype was found a few times. The rearrangement uses TRBV7-2 and TRBJ2-7, with TRBD2 matching over 8 bases. CDR3 size: 15 residues. Germline assignment: CDR1 SGHTA and CDR2 FQGNSA. Trimming took 8 bases from V and 7 from J; bases not matched to a gene: 16. CDR3 in amino acids: CASSLTSGGALEQYV. The CDR3 nucleotides read TGTGCCAGCTCGCTCACATCCGGGGGGGCTTTAGAGCAGTACGTC.

This clonotype turned up a few times. The chain joins TRBV10-3 to TRBJ2-3, with D hard to call. V lost 9 bases and J lost 0, with 16 bases in between. There are 15 residues in the CDR3. The germline CDR1 and CDR2 sequences are ENHRY and SYGVKD. CDR3 DNA: TGTGCCATACATACACGGAACTTTAGCACAGATACGCAGTATTTT. This sequence encodes CAIHTRNFSTDTQYF.

With regard to this clonotype: A much bigger clone sits one base away, suggesting this may be a read error. This chain joins TRBV7-6 and TRBJ2-5; unclear D gene. The V and J ends lost 11 bases and 1 base respectively, with 14 bases between them. This CDR3 is 13 amino acids long. CDR1 is SGHVS and CDR2 is FNYEAQ in the germline V gene. The CDR3 nucleotides are TGTGCCGCCGGTGAGTTTGTCCAAGAGACCCAGTACTTC. Protein product: CAAGEFVQETQYF.